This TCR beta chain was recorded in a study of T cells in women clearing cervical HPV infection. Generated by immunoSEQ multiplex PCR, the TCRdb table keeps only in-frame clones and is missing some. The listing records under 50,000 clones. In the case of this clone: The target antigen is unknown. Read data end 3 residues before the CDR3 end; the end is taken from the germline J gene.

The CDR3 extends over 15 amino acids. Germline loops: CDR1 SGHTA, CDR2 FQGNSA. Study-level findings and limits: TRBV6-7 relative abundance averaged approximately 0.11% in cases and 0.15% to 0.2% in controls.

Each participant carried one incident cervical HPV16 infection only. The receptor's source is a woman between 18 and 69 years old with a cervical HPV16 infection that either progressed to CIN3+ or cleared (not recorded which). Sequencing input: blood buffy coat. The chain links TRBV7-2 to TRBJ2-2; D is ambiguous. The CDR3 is CASSPVGRSNEKLFF. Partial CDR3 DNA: TGTGCCAGCAGCCCTGTGGGCAGGTCAAATGAAAAG.